This T cell receptor beta chain was profiled in a study of T cell responses to AZD1222 COVID-19 vaccine. With V trimmed by 2 bases and J by 4 bases, 5 bases remained unmatched. The CDR3 consists of 15 residues. In germline, CDR1 is SGHKS, CDR2 YYEKEE (reference sequence). TCRdb keeps only in-frame clones here, not all; method: immunoSEQ multiplex PCR. The repertoire consists of 75,000 to 90,000 clones, with 92% occurring once and the leading ten covering roughly 5%. This specimen consisted of peripheral blood, obtained 28 days after the second AZD1222 dose. The TCR comes from an adult who received the AZD1222 COVID-19 vaccine. The chain carries TRBV5-5 and TRBJ1-4; 7 nucleotides line up with TRBD1. The CDR3: CASSFQDRFNEKLFF. The CDR3 region has the DNA TGTGCCAGCAGCTTCCAGGACAGGTTTAATGAAAAACTGTTTTTT.